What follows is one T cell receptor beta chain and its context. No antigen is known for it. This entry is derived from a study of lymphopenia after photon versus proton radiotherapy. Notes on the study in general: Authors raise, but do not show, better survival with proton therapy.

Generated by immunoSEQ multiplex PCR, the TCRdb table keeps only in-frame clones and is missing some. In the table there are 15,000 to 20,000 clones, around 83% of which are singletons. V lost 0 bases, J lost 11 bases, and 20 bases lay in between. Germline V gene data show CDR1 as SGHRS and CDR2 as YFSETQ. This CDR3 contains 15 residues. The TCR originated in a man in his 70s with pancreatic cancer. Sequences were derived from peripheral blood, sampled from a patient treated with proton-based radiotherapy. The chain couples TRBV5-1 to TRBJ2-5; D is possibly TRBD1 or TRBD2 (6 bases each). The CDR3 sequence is CASSLVSGKRGEQYF. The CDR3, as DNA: TGCGCCAGCAGCTTGGTATCAGGGAAGAGGGGGGAGCAGTACTTC.